The source of this TCR beta chain is a study of blood T cell repertoires in COVID-19. In the original workflow: Using reference gene primer amplification, nucleated cell counts were estimated. This table comes from immunoSEQ multiplex PCR, and its TCRdb copy is limited to in-frame clones, with some not included. D and trimming come from the DNA, and the V and J calls and clone size come from that table. The table has roughly 250,000 clones, around 87% seen once; the top ten hold roughly 1.6%. Trimming left V 3 bases short and J 1 base short, with 5 bases between. This CDR3 region has 13 residues. This clonotype was sampled from a woman between 45 and 60 years old who had recovered from COVID-19. This chain connects TRBV12-3 or TRBV12-4 to TRBJ2-3, with D possibly matching TRBD2 (5 bases). Sequenced material: PBMCs or T cells enriched from blood (not recorded which). CDR3 amino acids: CASSFGGTDTQYF. The CDR3 bases are TGTGCCAGCAGTTTCGGGGGCACAGATACGCAGTATTTT.